The rows below give T cell receptor beta chains drawn from one sample of a study of T cells in Graves' hyperthyroidism and ophthalmopathy. TCRdb re-analysed the multiplex PCR reads in MiXCR, keeping a single row per CDR3 protein. The data hold around 540,000 distinct CDR3 sequences, with under 60% observed a single time. The sample was peripheral blood or thyroid tissue (not recorded which). Receptors were obtained from a woman under 30 with Graves' hyperthyroidism. The CDR3 runs from the conserved cysteine through the conserved F or W. A D gene is named only where the DNA matches it firmly. Part of the rows lack a size; the others show once, few, many or a class for expanded clones.

size: few; D: NA; J: TRBJ1-1; V: TRBV5-1; CDR3: CASSLGMGTEAFF; DNA: TGCGCCAGCAGCTTGGGGATGGGCACTGAAGCTTTCTTT
size: few; D: TRBD1; J: TRBJ2-7; V: TRBV7-9; CDR3: CASSLARTGFYEQYF; DNA: TGTGCCAGCAGCTTAGCCCGGACAGGATTCTACGAGCAGTACTTC
size: NA; D: TRBD2; J: TRBJ2-7; V: TRBV5-1; CDR3: CATGSGRGYEQYF; DNA: TGCGCCACCGGGAGCGGGAGGGGCTACGAGCAGTACTTC
size: many; D: TRBD1; J: TRBJ1-5; V: TRBV2; CDR3: CASSAIDRVDQPQHF; DNA: TGTGCCAGCAGTGCAATCGACAGGGTCGATCAGCCCCAGCATTTT
size: NA; D: NA; J: TRBJ1-1; V: TRBV25-1; CDR3: CASSQVGDIVNTEAFF; DNA: TGTGCCAGCAGCCAAGTAGGCGACATTGTGAACACTGAAGCTTTCTTT
size: NA; D: NA; J: TRBJ2-5; V: TRBV29-1; CDR3: CSVEGAQGETQYF; DNA: TGCAGCGTTGAAGGGGCCCAGGGGGAGACCCAGTACTTC
size: NA; D: TRBD2; J: TRBJ2-7; V: TRBV19; CDR3: CASSNSPFLAGVSYEQYF; DNA: TGTGCCAGTAGTAATAGTCCCTTTCTAGCGGGAGTGTCCTACGAGCAGTACTTC
size: NA; D: TRBD1; J: TRBJ1-1; V: TRBV7-2; CDR3: CASSLAGQGIVTEAFF; DNA: TGTGCCAGCAGCTTAGCGGGACAGGGAATAGTCACTGAAGCTTTCTTT
size: few; D: NA; J: TRBJ1-1; V: TRBV2; CDR3: CASSEAGPWDYTEAFF; DNA: TGTGCCAGCAGTGAAGCTGGCCCCTGGGATTACACTGAAGCTTTCTTT
size: NA; D: NA; J: TRBJ2-7; V: TRBV4-2; CDR3: CASSPSDGTSYEQYF; DNA: TGTGCCAGCAGCCCCTCGGACGGGACGTCCTACGAGCAGTACTTC
size: few; D: TRBD1; J: TRBJ1-2; V: TRBV25-1; CDR3: CASSERGPNYGYTF; DNA: TGTGCCAGCAGTGAAAGGGGGCCGAACTATGGCTACACCTTC
size: NA; D: TRBD1; J: TRBJ1-2; V: TRBV20-1; CDR3: CSASSTGGSLNGYTF; DNA: TGCAGTGCTAGCTCCACAGGGGGTTCATTAAATGGCTACACCTTC
size: NA; D: NA; J: TRBJ1-2; V: TRBV7-9; CDR3: CASGGGPFGYTF; DNA: TGTGCCAGTGGAGGGGGACCCTTCGGCTACACCTTC
size: few; D: TRBD1; J: TRBJ2-1; V: TRBV7-4; CDR3: CASSSDRVGNEQFF; DNA: TGTGCCAGCAGTTCAGACAGGGTAGGAAATGAGCAGTTCTTC
size: NA; D: TRBD1; J: TRBJ2-5; V: TRBV12-3/TRBV12-4; CDR3: CASSLLGQGQETQYF; DNA: TGTGCCAGCAGTTTACTGGGACAGGGACAAGAGACCCAGTACTTC
size: NA; D: NA; J: TRBJ2-7; V: TRBV2; CDR3: CASSVSSGPAYEQYF; DNA: TGTGCCAGCAGTGTTTCATCGGGACCCGCCTACGAGCAGTACTTC
size: few; D: NA; J: TRBJ1-2; V: TRBV18; CDR3: CASSPTRQQGYTF; DNA: TGTGCCAGCTCACCCACTCGGCAGCAGGGCTACACCTTC
size: many; D: NA; J: TRBJ1-3; V: TRBV2; CDR3: CASSDTASGNTIYF; DNA: TGTGCCAGCAGTGACACGGCCTCTGGAAACACCATATATTTT
size: NA; D: TRBD2; J: TRBJ2-7; V: TRBV7-9; CDR3: CASSLGGAGGYYEQYF; DNA: TGTGCCAGCAGCTTAGGTGGAGCGGGAGGCTACTACGAGCAGTACTTC
size: few; D: NA; J: TRBJ1-6; V: TRBV6-5; CDR3: CASSGGQGVSPLHF; DNA: TGTGCCAGCAGTGGAGGGCAGGGAGTTTCACCCCTCCACTTT
size: few; D: TRBD2; J: TRBJ2-5; V: TRBV7-9; CDR3: CASSLVVRAGGVETQYF; DNA: TGTGCCAGCAGCTTAGTGGTGCGAGCGGGAGGGGTAGAGACCCAGTACTTC
size: NA; D: NA; J: TRBJ2-7; V: TRBV10-3; CDR3: CAIKGQNYEQYF; DNA: TGTGCCATAAAGGGTCAGAACTACGAGCAGTACTTC
size: many; D: NA; J: TRBJ2-7; V: TRBV20-1; CDR3: CSGKWAGEQYF; DNA: TGCAGTGGGAAATGGGCCGGCGAGCAGTACTTC
size: once; D: NA; J: TRBJ2-7; V: TRBV9; CDR3: CASSVASGGLDEQYF; DNA: TGTGCCAGCAGCGTAGCTTCAGGAGGGCTCGACGAGCAGTACTTC
size: NA; D: NA; J: TRBJ1-6; V: TRBV25-1; CDR3: CASSPDYGYNSPLHF; DNA: TGTGCCAGCAGTCCCGACTACGGGTATAATTCACCCCTCCACTTT
size: NA; D: NA; J: TRBJ2-5; V: TRBV19; CDR3: CASSIDPSLGETQYF; DNA: TGTGCCAGTAGTATAGATCCTAGCCTGGGCGAGACCCAGTACTTC
size: few; D: NA; J: TRBJ2-7; V: TRBV16; CDR3: CASSQSRGRDEQYF; DNA: TGTGCCAGCAGCCAATCCCGGGGTAGAGACGAGCAGTACTTC
size: NA; D: NA; J: TRBJ1-5; V: TRBV19; CDR3: CASSMVKSGQPQHF; DNA: TGTGCCAGTAGTATGGTCAAATCCGGTCAGCCCCAGCATTTT
size: few; D: NA; J: TRBJ2-7; V: TRBV7-9; CDR3: CASSLRDRLEQYF; DNA: TGTGCCAGCAGCTTGCGGGACCGTCTCGAGCAGTACTTC
size: NA; D: NA; J: TRBJ2-5; V: TRBV10-3; CDR3: CAIRALETQYF; DNA: TGTGCCATCAGGGCCCTAGAGACCCAGTACTTC
size: NA; D: TRBD1; J: TRBJ1-2; V: TRBV24-1; CDR3: CAWSSGTGGYGYTF; DNA: TGTGCCTGGAGCTCCGGGACAGGGGGATATGGCTACACCTTC
size: few; D: NA; J: TRBJ2-5; V: TRBV20-1; CDR3: CSARDSVGMRETQYF; DNA: TGCAGTGCTAGAGATTCCGTGGGGATGCGAGAGACCCAGTACTTC
size: NA; D: NA; J: TRBJ2-7; V: TRBV10-1; CDR3: CATRAESYEQYF; DNA: TGTGCCACACGGGCGGAGTCCTACGAGCAGTACTTC